This T cell receptor beta chain emerged from a study of cytomegalovirus exposure and HLA in healthy donors. Study-wide results and limits: In a later analysis, several top co-occurrence clusters appeared linked to parvovirus B19, influenza, CMV and Epstein-Barr virus.

Trimming removed 2 bases at V and 5 bases at J, with 12 bases between. Germline lookup yields CDR1 MNHEY and CDR2 SVGAGI. The CDR3 consists of 14 residues. Only a few counts were recorded for this clone. Its antigen is undetermined. Primers for the PCR totalled 60 Vbeta and 13 Jbeta. Clones were sequenced by immunoSEQ multiplex PCR, and TCRdb holds only the in-frame ones, with some missing. This sample has some 150,000 clones, with around 83% found just once. This TCR derives from a man between 40 and 49 years old in good health and CMV-seropositive. This rearrangement joins TRBV6-5 to TRBJ1-1; the D is unclear. Sequenced input: PBMCs. As DNA, the CDR3 is TGTGCCAGCAGTTACAGCCCAGAAGCGACTGAAGCTTTCTTT. Residues: CASSYSPEATEAFF.